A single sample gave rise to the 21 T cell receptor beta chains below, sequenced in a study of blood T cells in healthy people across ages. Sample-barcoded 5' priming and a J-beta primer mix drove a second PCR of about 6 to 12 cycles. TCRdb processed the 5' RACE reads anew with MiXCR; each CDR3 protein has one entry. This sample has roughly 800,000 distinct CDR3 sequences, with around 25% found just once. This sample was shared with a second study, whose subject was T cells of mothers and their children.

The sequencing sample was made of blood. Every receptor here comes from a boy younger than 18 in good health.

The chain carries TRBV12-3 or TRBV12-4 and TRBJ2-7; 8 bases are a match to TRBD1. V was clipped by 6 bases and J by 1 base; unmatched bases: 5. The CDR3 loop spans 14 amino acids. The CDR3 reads CASRAGGHSYEQYF. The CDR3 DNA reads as TGTGCCAGCAGGGCAGGGGGCCATTCCTACGAGCAGTACTTC.

The CDR3 DNA sequence: TGTGCCAGCAGGGGGGTTAGAAGCGAGCAGTACGTC. Translating gives CASRGVRSEQYV. The gene calls are TRBV6-6 and TRBJ2-7, with D tentatively TRBD1 or TRBD2 (5 bases each). CDR1 is MNHNY and CDR2 is SVGAGI in the germline V gene (reference sequence). This CDR3 spans 12 amino acids. The ends were cut back, 6 bases at V and 6 bases at J, with 12 bases in the middle.

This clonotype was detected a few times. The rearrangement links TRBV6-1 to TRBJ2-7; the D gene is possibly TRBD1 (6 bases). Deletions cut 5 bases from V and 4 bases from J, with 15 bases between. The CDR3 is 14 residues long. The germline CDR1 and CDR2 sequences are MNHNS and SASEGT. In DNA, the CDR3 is TGTGCCAGCAGTAACCCCTCAGGGGCGTACGAGCAGTACTTC. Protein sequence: CASSNPSGAYEQYF.

The CDR3 region has the DNA TGTGCCAGCAGTCCGAGGGTGTTCGATGAAAAACTGTTTTTT. Translating gives CASSPRVFDEKLFF. The J gene is TRBJ1-4, the V gene TRBV28; D is unresolved. The CDR3 has 14 amino acids. CDR1 and CDR2 from the germline V gene are MDHEN and SYDVKM. Deletions cut 5 bases from V and 6 bases from J, with 13 bases between.

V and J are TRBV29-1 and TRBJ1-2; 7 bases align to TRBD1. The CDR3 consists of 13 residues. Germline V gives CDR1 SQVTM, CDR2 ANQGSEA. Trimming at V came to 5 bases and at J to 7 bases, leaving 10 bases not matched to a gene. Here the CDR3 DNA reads TGCAGCGTTAAGACAGGGTTATTTTCTGGCTACACCTTC. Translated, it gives CSVKTGLFSGYTF.

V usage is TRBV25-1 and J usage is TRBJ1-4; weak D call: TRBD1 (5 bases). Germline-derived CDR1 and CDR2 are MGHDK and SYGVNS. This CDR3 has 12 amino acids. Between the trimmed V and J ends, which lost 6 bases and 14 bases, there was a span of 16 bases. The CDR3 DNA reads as TGTGCCAGCAGCAAAGGGACCCGAAGCCTGTTTTTT. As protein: CASSKGTRSLFF.

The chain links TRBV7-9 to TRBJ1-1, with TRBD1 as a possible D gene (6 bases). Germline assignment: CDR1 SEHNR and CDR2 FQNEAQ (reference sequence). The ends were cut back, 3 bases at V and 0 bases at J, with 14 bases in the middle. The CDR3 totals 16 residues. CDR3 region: CASSFQTGPLNTEAFF. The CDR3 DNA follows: TGTGCCAGCAGCTTCCAGACAGGACCCCTGAACACTGAAGCTTTCTTT.

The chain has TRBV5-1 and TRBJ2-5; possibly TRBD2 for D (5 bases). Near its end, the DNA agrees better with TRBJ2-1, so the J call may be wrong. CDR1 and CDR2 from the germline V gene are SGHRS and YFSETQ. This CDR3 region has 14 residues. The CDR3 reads CASSLDVSGNEQFF. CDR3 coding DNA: TGCGCCAGCAGCCTAGATGTCAGCGGCAATGAGCAGTTCTTC.

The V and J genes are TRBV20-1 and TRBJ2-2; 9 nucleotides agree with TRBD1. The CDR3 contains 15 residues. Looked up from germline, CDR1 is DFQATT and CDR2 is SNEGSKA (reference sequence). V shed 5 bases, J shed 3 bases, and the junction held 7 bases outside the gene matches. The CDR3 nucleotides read TGCAGTGCTCAGTCCGGGACAGGGTACACCGGGGAGCTGTTTTTT. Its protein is CSAQSGTGYTGELFF.

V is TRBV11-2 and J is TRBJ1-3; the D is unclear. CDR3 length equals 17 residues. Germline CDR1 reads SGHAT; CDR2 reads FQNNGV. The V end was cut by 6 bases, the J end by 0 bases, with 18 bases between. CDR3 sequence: CASSRELLDLSGNTIYF. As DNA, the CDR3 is TGTGCCAGCAGTCGCGAACTACTAGACCTCTCTGGAAACACCATATATTTT.

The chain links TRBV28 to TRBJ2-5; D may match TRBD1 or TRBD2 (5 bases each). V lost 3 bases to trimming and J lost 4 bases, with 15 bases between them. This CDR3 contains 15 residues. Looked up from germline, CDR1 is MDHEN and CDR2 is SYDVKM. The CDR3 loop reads CASSFGDGIPETQYF. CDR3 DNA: TGTGCCAGCAGTTTTGGGGACGGGATACCAGAGACCCAGTACTTC.

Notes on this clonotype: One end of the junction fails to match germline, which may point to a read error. Here the CDR3 DNA reads TGTGCCGGCAGTTTTGTCCAAGCGTCCTACAATGAGCAGTTCTTC. It specifies CAGSFVQASYNEQFF. The rearrangement joins TRBV12-3 or TRBV12-4 to TRBJ2-1; the D is unclear. The CDR3 consists of 15 residues.

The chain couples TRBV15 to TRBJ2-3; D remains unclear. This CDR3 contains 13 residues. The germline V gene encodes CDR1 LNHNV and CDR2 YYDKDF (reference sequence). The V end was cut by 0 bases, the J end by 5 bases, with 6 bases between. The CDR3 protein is CATSRDWLDTQYF. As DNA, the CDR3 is TGTGCCACCAGCAGAGACTGGCTAGATACGCAGTATTTT.

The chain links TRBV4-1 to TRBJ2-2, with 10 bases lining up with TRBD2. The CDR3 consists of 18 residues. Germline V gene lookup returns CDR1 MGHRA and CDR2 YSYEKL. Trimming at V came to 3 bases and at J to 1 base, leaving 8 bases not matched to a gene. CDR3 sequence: CASSQVLAGILNTGELFF. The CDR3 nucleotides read TGCGCCAGCAGCCAGGTACTAGCGGGAATTCTGAACACCGGGGAGCTGTTTTTT.

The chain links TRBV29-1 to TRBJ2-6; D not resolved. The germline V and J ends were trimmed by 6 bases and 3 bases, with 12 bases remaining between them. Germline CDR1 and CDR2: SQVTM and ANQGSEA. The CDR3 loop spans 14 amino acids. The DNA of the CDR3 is TGCAGCGTGCGGCTAGAGTATGGGGCCAACGTCCTGACTTTC. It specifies CSVRLEYGANVLTF.

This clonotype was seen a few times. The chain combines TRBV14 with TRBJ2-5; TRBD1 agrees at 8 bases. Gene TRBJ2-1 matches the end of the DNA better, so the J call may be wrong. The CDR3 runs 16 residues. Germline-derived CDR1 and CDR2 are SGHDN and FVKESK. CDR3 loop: CASSLYQGAGKGEQFF. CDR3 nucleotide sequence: TGTGCCAGCAGCCTCTACCAGGGGGCGGGTAAAGGTGAGCAGTTCTTC.

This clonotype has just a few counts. CDR3 DNA: TGCGCCAGCAGCCAGCAGGTGGGTGGATGGAACACCGGGGAGCTGTTTTTT. Its protein is CASSQQVGGWNTGELFF. This sequence joins TRBV4-3 and TRBJ2-2, with D unclear. Trimming took off 3 bases at V and 1 base at J, with 15 bases between the two ends. This CDR3 spans 17 amino acids. Germline assignment: CDR1 LGHNA and CDR2 YSLEER.

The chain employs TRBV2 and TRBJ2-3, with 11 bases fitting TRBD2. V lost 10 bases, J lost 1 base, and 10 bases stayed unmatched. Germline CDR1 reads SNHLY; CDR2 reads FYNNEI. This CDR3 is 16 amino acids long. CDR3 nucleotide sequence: TGTGCCACCGGGACTAGCGGCAATGTCGGCACAGATACGCAGTATTTT. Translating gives CATGTSGNVGTDTQYF.

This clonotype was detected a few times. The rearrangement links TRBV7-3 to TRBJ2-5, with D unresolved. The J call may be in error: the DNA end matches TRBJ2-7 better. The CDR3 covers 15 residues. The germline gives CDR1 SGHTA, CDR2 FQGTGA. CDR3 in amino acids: CASSLRRRKNYEQYF. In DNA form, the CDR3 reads TGTGCCAGCAGCCTCAGGCGCAGAAAGAACTACGAGCAGTACTTC.

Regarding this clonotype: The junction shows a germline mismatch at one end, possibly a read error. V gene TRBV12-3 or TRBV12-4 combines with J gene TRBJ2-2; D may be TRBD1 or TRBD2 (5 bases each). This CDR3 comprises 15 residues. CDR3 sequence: CASTTLGVLTGEPFF. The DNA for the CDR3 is TGTGCCAGCACCACTCTGGGGGTTTTAACCGGGGAGCCGTTTTTT.

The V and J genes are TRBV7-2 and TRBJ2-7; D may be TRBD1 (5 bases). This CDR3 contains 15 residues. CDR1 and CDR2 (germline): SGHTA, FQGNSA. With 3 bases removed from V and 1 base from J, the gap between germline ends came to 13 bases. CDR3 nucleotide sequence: TGTGCCAGCAGCTTTAGTACAGGATTATCCTACGAGCAGTACTTC. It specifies CASSFSTGLSYEQYF.